This TCR beta chain was recorded in a study of shared clonotypes between healthy human individuals. Study results and caveats: The study found lower generation probabilities in non-shared clonotypes than in those shared by all four donors.

As regards this clone: The antigen remains undetermined. The same CDR3 also results from other DNA sequences found in this sample.

Naive CD8 cells, CD45RO-negative and positively selected for CCR7, excluded terminally differentiated effector memory CD45RA+ cells. Germline lookup yields CDR1 SGHVS and CDR2 FNYEAQ. The CDR3 is made up of 14 amino acids. V was pared by 4 bases and J by 1 base, with 2 bases of the junction left unmatched. Sequencing was performed with immunoSEQ multiplex PCR; in TCRdb, only in-frame clones are kept and a portion is missing. Among around 1.9 million clones, about 92% were seen once, and the ten largest hold under 2%. Source material: naive CD8+ T cells from PBMCs. The chain employs TRBV7-6 and TRBJ2-7, with 9 bases fitting TRBD1. The sequence was obtained from a man between 18 and 29 years old in good health. Some clones in this sample may be carry-over from other donors' samples. CDR3 in amino acids: CASSSGTGSYEQYF. CDR3 nucleotides: TGTGCCAGCAGCTCCGGGACAGGGTCCTACGAGCAGTACTTC.